This T cell receptor (beta chain) was captured in a study of cytomegalovirus exposure and HLA in healthy donors. Both 60 Vbeta primers and 13 Jbeta primers went into the PCR. Generated by immunoSEQ multiplex PCR, the TCRdb table keeps only in-frame clones and is missing some. Here the sample spans under 100,000 clones, roughly 73% being singletons. Germline CDR1 is SQVTM and CDR2 is ANQGSEA. V trimming: 0 bases; J trimming: 4 bases; junction bases outside the gene matches: 25. The CDR3 runs to 21 residues. The J gene is TRBJ2-7, the V gene TRBV29-1; 9 bases agree with TRBD1. Sequencing was performed on PBMCs. This TCR was sampled from a boy between 10 and 17 years old in good health and CMV-seronegative. This CDR3 is CSVEDLRITRQGDPLNYEQYF. CDR3 nucleotides: TGCAGCGTTGAAGATCTTAGAATAACCAGACAGGGGGACCCTTTGAATTACGAGCAGTACTTC.